These 13 T cell receptor beta chains were sequenced from one sample in a study of CD8 T cells in ankylosing spondylitis. A single record per CDR3 protein comes from TCRdb applying MiXCR to the 5' RACE reads. In the table there are 150,000 to 200,000 distinct CDR3 sequences, around 13% of which are singletons. The sequenced sample was blood, either unsorted or a sorted T cell fraction (not recorded which). These receptors originate from a female donor with ankylosing spondylitis or in good health (not recorded which).

In its sample, this clonotype was seen many times. The rearrangement uses TRBV5-1 and TRBJ1-1, with D unclear. Germline V gene lookup returns CDR1 SGHRS and CDR2 YFSETQ. The CDR3 consists of 15 residues. V dropped 4 bases and J dropped 1 base, with 14 bases sitting between them. In nucleotides, the CDR3 is TGCGCCAGCAGCACCCTGGGATTCGCGAACACTGAAGCTTTCTTT. Protein product: CASSTLGFANTEAFF.

This clonotype was found many times. The chain combines TRBV20-1 with TRBJ2-5; TRBD2 agrees at 10 bases. This CDR3 has 14 residues. J lost 4 bases, V lost 1 base, and 3 bases had no gene match. Germline V gene lookup returns CDR1 DFQATT and CDR2 SNEGSKA (reference sequence). CDR3 region: CSARVAGGRETQYF. The CDR3 DNA follows: TGCAGTGCTAGAGTAGCGGGGGGAAGAGAGACCCAGTACTTC.

This clonotype was counted between two and nine times. The rearrangement uses TRBV29-1 and TRBJ2-3, with 9 bases fitting TRBD2. Germline loops: CDR1 SQVTM, CDR2 ANQGSEA. There are 14 residues in the CDR3. Trimming at V came to 7 bases and at J to 7 bases, leaving 12 bases not matched to a gene. CDR3 in DNA: TGCAGCGCCCCCGGTAGCGGGAGTCACAATACGCAGTATTTT. Protein sequence: CSAPGSGSHNTQYF.

Points on this clonotype: A single base separates this from a much larger clone, so it may be a read error. V usage is TRBV4-2 and J usage is TRBJ1-1; D is undetermined. There are 14 residues in the CDR3. The germline V gene encodes CDR1 LGHNA and CDR2 YNFKEQ. The DNA for the CDR3 is TGTGCCGGCAGCCAAGAGCGGTGGAACACTGAAGCTTTCTTT. Translated: CAGSQERWNTEAFF.

This clonotype showed up just a few times. The V call is TRBV12-3 or TRBV12-4, the J call TRBJ2-5, with unresolved D. The CDR3 is 13 residues long. V was pared by 2 bases and J by 4 bases, with 8 bases between. The CDR3 here is CASSLLRRETQYF. The DNA for the CDR3 is TGTGCCAGCAGTTTATTAAGGCGAGAGACCCAGTACTTC.

A word on this clonotype: This clone may be a read error of a much larger clone one base away. The chain uses TRBV7-3 and TRBJ2-1; D is undetermined. Germline V CDR1 and CDR2: SGHTA, FQGTGA. Trimming left V 5 bases short and J 7 bases short, with 12 bases between. The CDR3 extends over 13 amino acids. CDR3 nucleotide sequence: TGTGCCAGCAGCCTGAGGACGGCGAATGAGCAGTTCTTC. Protein sequence: CASSLRTANEQFF.

This clonotype came up once. The gene calls are TRBV19 and TRBJ1-1, with D perhaps matching TRBD1 (5 bases). The V and J ends lost 8 bases and 0 bases respectively, with 16 bases between them. From germline, CDR1 is LNHDA and CDR2 SQIVND (reference sequence). This CDR3 contains 15 residues. The CDR3 DNA sequence: TGTGCCAGTGGGCTTAGGTGGGGGATGAACACTGAAGCTTTCTTT. Protein sequence: CASGLRWGMNTEAFF. Variable domain in full (rest from reference TRBV19 and TRBJ1-1): DGGITQSPKYLFRKEGQNVTLSCEQNLNHDAMYWYRQDPGQGLRLIYYSQIVNDFQKGDIAEGYSVSREKKESFPLTVTSAQKNPTAFYLCASGLRWGMNTEAFFGQGTRLTVV.

This chain uses TRBV30 with TRBJ1-2; D unresolved. This CDR3 spans 16 amino acids. From germline, CDR1 is GTSNPN and CDR2 SVGIG (reference sequence). V lost 0 bases and J 0 bases, leaving 14 bases between the germline ends. The DNA of the CDR3 is TGTGCCTGGAGTGTTTCCAGGTCGAGGGCTAACTATGGCTACACCTTC. Translating gives CAWSVSRSRANYGYTF.

This clonotype was seen many times. The gene calls are TRBV6-2 or TRBV6-3 and TRBJ2-2; 15 bases fit TRBD2. The CDR3 contains 18 residues. The V and J ends lost 2 bases and 4 bases, in that order; junction bases with no gene match: 5. Per germline, CDR1 MNHEY and CDR2 SVGEGT. CDR3 loop: CASSYRGLAGGSTGELFF. The CDR3 nucleotides read TGTGCCAGCAGTTACCGGGGACTAGCGGGAGGAAGCACCGGGGAGCTGTTTTTT.

This clonotype was picked up many times. This CDR3 is CASSGGNTEAFF. CDR3 DNA sequence: TGTGCCAGCAGTGGCGGGAACACTGAAGCTTTCTTT. The chain employs TRBV25-1 and TRBJ1-1; D call uncertain. Trimming stripped 4 bases from V and 1 base from J, with 4 bases between. CDR3 size: 12 residues. Germline V gives CDR1 MGHDK, CDR2 SYGVNS.

The gene calls are TRBV19 and TRBJ2-5; D possibly matches TRBD1 or TRBD2 (5 bases each). Trimming removed 3 bases from V and 1 base from J, with 9 bases in between. CDR3 length: 14 residues. The germline V gene has CDR1 LNHDA and CDR2 SQIVND (reference sequence). CDR3 sequence (DNA): TGTGCCAGTAGTATTTTGGGGGTCCAAGAGACCCAGTACTTC. This translates into CASSILGVQETQYF. Filled out from reference TRBV19 and TRBJ2-5, the complete variable domain reads DGGITQSPKYLFRKEGQNVTLSCEQNLNHDAMYWYRQDPGQGLRLIYYSQIVNDFQKGDIAEGYSVSREKKESFPLTVTSAQKNPTAFYLCASSILGVQETQYFGPGTRLLVL.

This clonotype has at least ten counts. The gene calls are TRBV28 and TRBJ2-5; 9 nucleotides agree with TRBD2. Germline V gene sequence: CDR1 MDHEN, CDR2 SYDVKM. Losses at the gene ends were 7 bases for V and 3 bases for J; bases not matched to a gene: 3. This CDR3 region has 13 residues. CDR3 residues: CASIPSGEETQYF. CDR3 coding DNA: TGTGCCAGCATCCCTAGCGGGGAAGAGACCCAGTACTTC.

In the case of this clonotype: A read error may be the cause here, since a much bigger clone is one base away. The chain carries TRBV7-6 and TRBJ2-7; D is perhaps TRBD2 (5 bases). CDR3 length: 14 residues. CDR1 SGHVS and CDR2 FNYEAQ come from the germline V gene. CDR3: CTSSLEPSSNEQYF. The CDR3 nucleotides read TGTACCAGCAGCTTAGAGCCTAGCTCCAACGAGCAGTACTTC.